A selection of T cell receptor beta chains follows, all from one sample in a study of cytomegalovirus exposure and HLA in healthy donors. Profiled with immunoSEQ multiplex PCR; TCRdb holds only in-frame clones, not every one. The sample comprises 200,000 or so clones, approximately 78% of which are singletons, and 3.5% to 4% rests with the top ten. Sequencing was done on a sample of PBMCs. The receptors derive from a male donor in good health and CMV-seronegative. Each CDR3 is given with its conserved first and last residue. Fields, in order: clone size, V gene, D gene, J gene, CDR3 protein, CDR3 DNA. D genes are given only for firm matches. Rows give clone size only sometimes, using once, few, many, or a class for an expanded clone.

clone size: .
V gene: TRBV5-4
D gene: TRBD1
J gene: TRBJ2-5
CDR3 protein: CASSLGRGIGETQYF
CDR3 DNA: TGTGCCAGCAGCTTGGGCAGGGGGATTGGAGAGACCCAGTACTTC

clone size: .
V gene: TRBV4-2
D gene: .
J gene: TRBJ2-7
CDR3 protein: CASSQVDRDEQYF
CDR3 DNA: TGTGCCAGCAGCCAAGTCGATCGGGACGAGCAGTACTTC

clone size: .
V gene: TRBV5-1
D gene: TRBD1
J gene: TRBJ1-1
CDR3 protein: CASSLAQGVGFVEAFF
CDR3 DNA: TGCGCCAGCAGCTTGGCACAGGGGGTCGGGTTCGTTGAAGCTTTCTTT

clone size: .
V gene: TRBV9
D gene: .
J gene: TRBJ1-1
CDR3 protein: CASSVGAVNTEAFF
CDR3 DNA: TGTGCCAGCAGCGTAGGTGCAGTAAACACTGAAGCTTTCTTT

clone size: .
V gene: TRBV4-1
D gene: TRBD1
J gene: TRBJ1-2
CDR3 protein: CASSTVGTGAGGYTF
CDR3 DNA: TGCGCCAGCAGCACCGTAGGGACAGGGGCTGGTGGCTACACCTTC

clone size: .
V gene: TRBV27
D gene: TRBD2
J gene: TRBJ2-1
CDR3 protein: CASSLAGGREQFF
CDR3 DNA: TGTGCCAGCAGTTTAGCGGGGGGCAGAGAGCAGTTCTTC

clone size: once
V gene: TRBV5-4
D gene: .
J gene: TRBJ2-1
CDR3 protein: CASSLAGSSGNEQFF
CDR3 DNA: TGTGCCAGCAGCTTGGCCGGTAGCTCGGGTAATGAGCAGTTCTTC

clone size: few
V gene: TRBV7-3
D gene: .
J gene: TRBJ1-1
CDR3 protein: CASSPVSRSKPTEAFF
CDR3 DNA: TGTGCCAGCAGCCCCGTCTCCCGGAGTAAACCCACTGAAGCTTTCTTT

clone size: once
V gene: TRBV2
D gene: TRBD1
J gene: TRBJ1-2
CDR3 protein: CASRQGPGYGYTF
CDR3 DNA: TGTGCCAGCCGACAGGGTCCTGGCTATGGCTACACCTTC

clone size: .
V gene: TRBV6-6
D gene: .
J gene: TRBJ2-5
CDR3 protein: CASSSDYDGTQYF
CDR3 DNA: TGTGCCAGCAGCTCGGACTATGACGGGACCCAGTACTTC

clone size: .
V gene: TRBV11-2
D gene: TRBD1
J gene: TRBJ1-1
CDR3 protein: CASSPTGREAFF
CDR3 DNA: TGTGCCAGCAGCCCGACAGGGAGGGAAGCTTTCTTT

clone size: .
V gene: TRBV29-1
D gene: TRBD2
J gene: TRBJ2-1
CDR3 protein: CSSRGLAGSQSSYNEQFF
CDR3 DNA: TGCAGCTCTAGGGGACTAGCGGGTTCCCAGAGCTCCTACAATGAGCAGTTCTTC

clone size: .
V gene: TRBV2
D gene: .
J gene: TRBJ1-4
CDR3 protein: CASRETENEKLFF
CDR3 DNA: TGTGCCAGCAGAGAGACAGAAAATGAAAAACTGTTTTTT

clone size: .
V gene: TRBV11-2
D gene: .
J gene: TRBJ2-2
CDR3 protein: CASSWGEGPNTGELFF
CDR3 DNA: TGTGCCAGCAGCTGGGGTGAGGGTCCCAACACCGGGGAGCTGTTTTTT

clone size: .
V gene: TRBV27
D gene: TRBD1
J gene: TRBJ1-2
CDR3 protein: CASSLEGQGPNYGYTF
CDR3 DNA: TGTGCCAGCAGTTTAGAAGGACAGGGGCCCAACTATGGCTACACCTTC

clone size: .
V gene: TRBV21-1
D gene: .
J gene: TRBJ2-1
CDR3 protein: CASSKFGDRGEREQFF
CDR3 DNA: TGTGCCAGCAGCAAATTTGGTGACAGGGGAGAGCGGGAGCAGTTCTTC

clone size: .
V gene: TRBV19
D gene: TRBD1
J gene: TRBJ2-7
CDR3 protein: CATSAGTGKMGEQYF
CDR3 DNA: TGTGCCACCTCGGCGGGGACAGGAAAAATGGGCGAGCAGTACTTC

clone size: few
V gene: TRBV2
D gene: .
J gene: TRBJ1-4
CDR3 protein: CASSTRENEKLFF
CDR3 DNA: TGTGCCAGCAGTACTCGGGAAAATGAAAAACTGTTTTTT

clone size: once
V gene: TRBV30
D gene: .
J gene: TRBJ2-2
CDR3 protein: CAWSGPSTGELFF
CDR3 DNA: TGTGCCTGGAGTGGACCTAGCACCGGGGAGCTGTTTTTT

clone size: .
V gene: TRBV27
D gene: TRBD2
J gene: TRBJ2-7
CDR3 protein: CASSFTSGRGYEQYF
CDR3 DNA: TGTGCCAGCAGTTTTACTAGCGGGAGGGGGTACGAGCAGTACTTC

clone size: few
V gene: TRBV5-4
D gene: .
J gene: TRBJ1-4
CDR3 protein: CASSFQGNEKLFF
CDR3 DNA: TGTGCCAGCAGCTTTCAGGGAAATGAAAAACTGTTTTTT

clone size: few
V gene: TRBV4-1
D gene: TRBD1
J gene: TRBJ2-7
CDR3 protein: CASSQTGSQAYEQYF
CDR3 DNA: TGCGCCAGCAGCCAGACAGGGTCCCAGGCTTACGAGCAGTACTTC

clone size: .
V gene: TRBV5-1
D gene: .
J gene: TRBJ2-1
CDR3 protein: CASSLVGNNEQFF
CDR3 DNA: TGCGCCAGCAGCTTGGTTGGCAACAATGAGCAGTTCTTC

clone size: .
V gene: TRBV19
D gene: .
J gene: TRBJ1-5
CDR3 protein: CASSIYRDGNQPQHF
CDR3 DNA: TGTGCCAGTAGTATTTACAGGGACGGCAATCAGCCCCAGCATTTT

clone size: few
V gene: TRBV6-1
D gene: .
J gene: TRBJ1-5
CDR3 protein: CASSGAVSNQPQHF
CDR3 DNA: TGTGCCAGCAGTGGGGCCGTGAGCAATCAGCCCCAGCATTTT

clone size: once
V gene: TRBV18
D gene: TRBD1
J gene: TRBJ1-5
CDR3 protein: CASSPLGQGGHQPQHF
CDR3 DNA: TGTGCCAGCTCACCACTGGGACAGGGTGGGCACCAGCCCCAGCATTTT

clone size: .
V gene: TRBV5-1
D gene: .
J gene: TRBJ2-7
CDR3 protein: CASSHTGTGTEQYF
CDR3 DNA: TGCGCCAGCAGCCACACAGGGACGGGTACGGAGCAGTACTTC

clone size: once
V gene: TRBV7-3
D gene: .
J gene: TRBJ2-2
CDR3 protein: CASSTSPAGAGELFF
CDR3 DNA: TGTGCCAGCAGCACCTCCCCGGCAGGGGCCGGGGAGCTGTTTTTT